This T cell receptor (beta chain) originates from a study of CD8 T cells in Susac syndrome. Study-wide results and caveats: CD4+ T cell repertoires in Susac syndrome lacked clonal expansion.

There are 15 residues in the CDR3. From germline, CDR1 is LGHNA and CDR2 YSLEER. J was trimmed by 3 bases and V by 0 bases; bases with no gene match: 3. Patients with Susac syndrome met the recently defined diagnostic criteria for definite or probable disease. CD8+ and CD4+ T cells were negatively isolated; TEMRA cells were FACS-enriched. Roughly 0.45 to 1 ug RNA was reverse transcribed with random hexamers. An immunoSEQ multiplex PCR amplified TCR beta CDR3 over 54 Vbeta and 13 Jbeta. Via MiXCR, TCRdb re-called the immunoSEQ multiplex PCR reads, giving one row per CDR3 protein. The table lists about 150,000 distinct CDR3 sequences, about 95% of them singletons. As for this clonotype: The antigen is not known.

The sequencing input was CD4+ T cells from PBMCs. This chain uses TRBV4-3 with TRBJ2-7; 9 bases are a match to TRBD1. The TCR sequence derives from a human donor with Susac syndrome. Here the CDR3 DNA reads TGCGCCAGCAGCCAAGACGGGACAGGGAACTACGAGCAGTACTTC. Its translation is CASSQDGTGNYEQYF.